Following are 22 T cell receptor beta chains from one sample sequenced in a study of molecular identifiers for immune sequencing clone quantification. One entry per CDR3 protein, called by TCRdb with MiXCR from the PCR reads. The sample has 460,000 or so distinct CDR3 sequences, about a quarter seen once. The sequencing input was naive CD8+ T cells from blood, with Jurkat cell RNA spiked in. The subset: FACS-sorted CD8+CD4-CCR7+CD45RA+ naive T cells. The receptors were gathered from a human donor in good health. Some libraries in this study had Jurkat cell RNA spiked in.

The rearrangement joins TRBV20-1 to TRBJ1-1, with TRBD1 as a possible D gene (5 bases). Per the germline V gene, CDR1 is DFQATT and CDR2 is SNEGSKA (reference sequence). Trimming pared 1 base from V and 1 base from J, leaving 7 bases between. The CDR3 length is 13 residues. CDR3 protein: CSARVGENTEAFF. DNA of the CDR3: TGCAGTGCTAGAGTGGGGGAGAACACTGAAGCTTTCTTT.

The rearrangement joins TRBV5-6 to TRBJ2-1; either TRBD1 or TRBD2 may supply D (6 bases each). The V and J ends lost 4 bases and 9 bases respectively, with 11 bases between them. Germline V gene sequence: CDR1 SGHDT, CDR2 YYEEEE. This CDR3 has 12 residues. CDR3 region: CASSPGAREQFF. The CDR3 nucleotides are TGTGCCAGCAGCCCGGGGGCGCGTGAGCAGTTCTTC.

This clonotype was seen a few times. The chain uses TRBV19 and TRBJ2-1; possibly TRBD1 for D (5 bases). The CDR3 covers 15 residues. Germline values: CDR1 LNHDA, CDR2 SQIVND (reference sequence). V was clipped by 1 base and J by 3 bases, with 10 bases between them. Written as DNA, the CDR3 is TGTGCCAGTAGTATAGGGACACAGCACTACAATGAGCAGTTCTTC. Protein: CASSIGTQHYNEQFF.

This clonotype appeared a few times. The chain combines TRBV4-3 with TRBJ1-5; D not resolved. V shed 2 bases and J shed 5 bases, with 13 bases lying between them. Germline loops: CDR1 LGHNA, CDR2 YSLEER. CDR3 length equals 15 residues. CDR3 residues: CASSQSDGGYQPQHF. CDR3 nucleotides: TGCGCCAGCAGCCAATCGGACGGTGGCTATCAGCCCCAGCATTTT.

Many counts were recorded for this clonotype. V is TRBV27 and J is TRBJ1-1; D gene unclear. In germline, CDR1 is MNHEY, CDR2 SMNVEV (reference sequence). This CDR3 has 15 residues. V lost 3 bases and J lost 0, with 11 bases in between. The CDR3 loop reads CASSFSQAVNTEAFF. CDR3 DNA: TGTGCCAGCAGTTTTTCCCAGGCCGTGAACACTGAAGCTTTCTTT.

As for this clonotype: At one boundary the junction diverges from the germline segment, which might be a read error. The chain joins TRBV2 to TRBJ1-5, with D uncertain. Germline assignment: CDR1 SNHLY and CDR2 FYNNEI. The CDR3 is 15 residues long. The CDR3 sequence: CASSGGGYSTQPQHF. The CDR3 bases are TGTGCCAGCAGTGGTGGTGGGTATAGCACTCAGCCCCAGCATTTT.

This clonotype appeared many times. The V call is TRBV3-1, the J call TRBJ2-3; TRBD2 is a possible D gene (7 bases). Germline CDR1 and CDR2: LGHDT and YNNKEL (reference sequence). Trimming left V 4 bases short and J 4 bases short, with 18 bases between. The CDR3 is 16 amino acids. CDR3 bases: TGTGCCAGCAGCCCTTCGAGGGGGGGGCCGCCAGATACGCAGTATTTT. Amino acids: CASSPSRGGPPDTQYF.

This clonotype showed up many times. The rearrangement links TRBV29-1 to TRBJ1-1; unclear D gene. Germline lookup yields CDR1 SQVTM and CDR2 ANQGSEA. Trimming shortened V by 7 bases and J by 2 bases, and 8 bases separated the two germline ends. The CDR3 is 11 residues long. The CDR3 here is CSERSNTEAFF. In DNA form, the CDR3 reads TGCAGCGAGCGCAGTAACACTGAAGCTTTCTTT. The full variable domain, in which reference TRBV29-1 and TRBJ1-1 provide the parts outside the CDR3, is SAVISQKPSRDICQRGTSLTIQCQVDSQVTMMFWYRQQPGQSLTLIATANQGSEATYESGFVIDKFPISRPNLTFSTLTVSNMSPEDSSIYLCSERSNTEAFFGQGTRLTVV.

The chain combines TRBV2 with TRBJ2-2; D is undetermined. CDR1 SNHLY and CDR2 FYNNEI come from the germline V gene. The CDR3 has 15 amino acids. V lost 5 bases, J lost 5 bases, and 15 bases lay in between. The CDR3 DNA reads TGTGCCAGCAGTCCCGGGTCCTTGGCAACCGGGGAGCTGTTTTTT. Translated, it gives CASSPGSLATGELFF.

On this clonotype: This could be a read error, since a much larger clone is one nucleotide away. The chain recombines TRBV27 with TRBJ1-4; possible D gene TRBD1, 5 bases. With 6 bases removed from V and 4 bases from J, the gap between germline ends came to 15 bases. The V gene's germline CDR1 is MNHEY and CDR2 SMNVEV (reference sequence). The CDR3 sequence is 15 residues long. For the CDR3, the DNA is TGTGCCAGCAGCACGGGGCCGGATAATAATGAAAAACTGTTTTTT. Residues: CASSTGPDNNEKLFF.

This clonotype has a count of ten or more. V usage is TRBV7-2 and J usage is TRBJ1-1; D call uncertain. V was trimmed by 5 bases and J by 2 bases, leaving 9 bases between them. Germline V CDR1 and CDR2: SGHTA, FQGNSA. The CDR3 has 13 amino acids. The CDR3 DNA sequence: TGTGCCAGCAGCCAATACACAAACACTGAAGCTTTCTTT. Translation: CASSQYTNTEAFF.

The chain has TRBV7-9 and TRBJ1-1; 9 bases are shared with TRBD1. The length of the CDR3 is 14 residues. Trimming cost V 5 bases and J 3 bases; bases outside gene matches: 4. Germline V lookup: CDR1 SEHNR, CDR2 FQNEAQ (reference sequence). The CDR3 DNA is TGTGCCAGCAGCGGGACAGGGAGGCACACTGAAGCTTTCTTT. Protein product: CASSGTGRHTEAFF.

Many counts were recorded for this clonotype. The rearrangement links TRBV7-2 to TRBJ1-5; D may be TRBD1 (5 bases). Germline-derived CDR1 and CDR2 are SGHTA and FQGNSA. CDR3 size: 16 residues. V was clipped by 1 base and J by 0 bases, with 10 bases between them. DNA for the CDR3: TGTGCCAGCAGCTTAGGGGCAGGGTATAGCAATCAGCCCCAGCATTTT. Translating it yields CASSLGAGYSNQPQHF.

The CDR3 sequence: CASSLAGVARLGTGELFF. As DNA, the CDR3 is TGTGCCAGCAGCTTAGCGGGAGTAGCGAGACTTGGGACCGGGGAGCTGTTTTTT. The rearrangement joins TRBV7-9 to TRBJ2-2, with D possibly being TRBD2 (5 bases). The V gene lost 0 bases and the J gene lost 5 bases, with 19 bases spanning the gap. The CDR3 is 18 amino acids. The V gene's germline CDR1 is SEHNR and CDR2 FQNEAQ (reference sequence).

Comments on this clonotype: The junction shows a germline mismatch at one end, possibly a read error. The chain uses TRBV11-2 and TRBJ1-6, with a tentative D call TRBD1 (6 bases). This CDR3 is 17 amino acids long. Germline V gene lookup returns CDR1 SGHAT and CDR2 FQNNGV. The chain's CDR3 is CASSLVGGSSYISPLHF. The DNA for the CDR3 is TGTGCCAGCAGCTTAGTAGGGGGTAGCTCCTATATTTCACCCCTCCACTTT.

This clonotype was recorded at least ten times. J is TRBJ2-7 and V is TRBV7-8, with a possible D match to TRBD1 (6 bases). Trimming cost V 1 base and J 5 bases, with 6 bases left between them. The length of the CDR3 is 12 residues. CDR1 and CDR2 (germline): SGHVS, FQNEAQ. In DNA form, the CDR3 reads TGTGCCAGCAGCTTAGAGGGGGACGAGCAGTACTTC. Protein product: CASSLEGDEQYF.

This clonotype has ten or more counts. The chain uses TRBV7-3 and TRBJ2-7, with D perhaps matching TRBD1 or TRBD2 (6 bases each). V was pared by 3 bases and J by 7 bases, with 13 bases between. There are 13 residues in the CDR3. Looked up from germline, CDR1 is SGHTA and CDR2 is FQGTGA. The CDR3 bases are TGTGCCAGCAGCTTCCGTGGAGGGGGGGAGCAGTACTTC. Translating gives CASSFRGGGEQYF.

This clonotype showed up many times. The gene calls are TRBV5-1 and TRBJ1-5, with 7 bases that match TRBD1. The CDR3 consists of 17 residues. Looked up from germline, CDR1 is SGHRS and CDR2 is YFSETQ. J was trimmed by 6 bases and V by 7 bases; bases with no gene match: 19. CDR3 protein: CASPISCDRDESQPQHF. CDR3 in DNA: TGCGCCAGCCCGATATCTTGCGACAGGGATGAAAGTCAGCCCCAGCATTTT. The full variable domain, rest sourced from reference TRBV5-1 and TRBJ1-5, is KAGVTQTPRYLIKTRGQQVTLSCSPISGHRSVSWYQQTPGQGLQFLFEYFSETQRNKGNFPGRFSGRQFSNSRSEMNVSTLELGDSALYLCASPISCDRDESQPQHFGDGTRLSIL.

This clonotype was counted ten times or more. The chain links TRBV5-5 to TRBJ1-5; D is unclear. V gave up 2 bases and J gave up 4 bases, with 10 bases separating them. The CDR3 is made up of 14 amino acids. Germline CDR1 reads SGHKS; CDR2 reads YYEKEE (reference sequence). DNA of the CDR3: TGTGCCAGCAGCTTAGGGCAGTTTAATCAGCCCCAGCATTTT. Translated, it gives CASSLGQFNQPQHF.

This chain links TRBV10-3 with TRBJ1-5; perhaps TRBD1 as D (6 bases). The V end was cut by 8 bases, the J end by 6 bases, with 14 bases between. CDR1 and CDR2 from the germline V gene are ENHRY and SYGVKD. This CDR3 contains 13 residues. CDR3 DNA: TGTGCCATCGGGGGGGGGGCAGTTCAGCCCCAGCATTTT. Protein: CAIGGGAVQPQHF.

This clonotype came up many times. This chain links TRBV5-6 with TRBJ1-1; 7 positions match TRBD1. V shed 5 bases, J shed 4 bases, and the junction held 14 bases outside the gene matches. Germline V CDR1 and CDR2: SGHDT, YYEEEE. This CDR3 contains 16 residues. The CDR3 DNA follows: TGTGCCAGCAGTCTTGTTACAGGGGTAACAGGCACTGAAGCTTTCTTT. Its protein product is CASSLVTGVTGTEAFF.

This clonotype was seen a single time. With a much larger clone just one base away, this may be a read error. The gene calls are TRBV28 and TRBJ1-5; D is unclear. The CDR3 totals 14 residues. CDR1 and CDR2 (germline): MDHEN, SYDVKM. The CDR3, as DNA: TGTGCCAGCAGTTCCCGGGTTTTCAATCAGCCCCGGCATTTT. This gives the protein CASSSRVFNQPRHF.